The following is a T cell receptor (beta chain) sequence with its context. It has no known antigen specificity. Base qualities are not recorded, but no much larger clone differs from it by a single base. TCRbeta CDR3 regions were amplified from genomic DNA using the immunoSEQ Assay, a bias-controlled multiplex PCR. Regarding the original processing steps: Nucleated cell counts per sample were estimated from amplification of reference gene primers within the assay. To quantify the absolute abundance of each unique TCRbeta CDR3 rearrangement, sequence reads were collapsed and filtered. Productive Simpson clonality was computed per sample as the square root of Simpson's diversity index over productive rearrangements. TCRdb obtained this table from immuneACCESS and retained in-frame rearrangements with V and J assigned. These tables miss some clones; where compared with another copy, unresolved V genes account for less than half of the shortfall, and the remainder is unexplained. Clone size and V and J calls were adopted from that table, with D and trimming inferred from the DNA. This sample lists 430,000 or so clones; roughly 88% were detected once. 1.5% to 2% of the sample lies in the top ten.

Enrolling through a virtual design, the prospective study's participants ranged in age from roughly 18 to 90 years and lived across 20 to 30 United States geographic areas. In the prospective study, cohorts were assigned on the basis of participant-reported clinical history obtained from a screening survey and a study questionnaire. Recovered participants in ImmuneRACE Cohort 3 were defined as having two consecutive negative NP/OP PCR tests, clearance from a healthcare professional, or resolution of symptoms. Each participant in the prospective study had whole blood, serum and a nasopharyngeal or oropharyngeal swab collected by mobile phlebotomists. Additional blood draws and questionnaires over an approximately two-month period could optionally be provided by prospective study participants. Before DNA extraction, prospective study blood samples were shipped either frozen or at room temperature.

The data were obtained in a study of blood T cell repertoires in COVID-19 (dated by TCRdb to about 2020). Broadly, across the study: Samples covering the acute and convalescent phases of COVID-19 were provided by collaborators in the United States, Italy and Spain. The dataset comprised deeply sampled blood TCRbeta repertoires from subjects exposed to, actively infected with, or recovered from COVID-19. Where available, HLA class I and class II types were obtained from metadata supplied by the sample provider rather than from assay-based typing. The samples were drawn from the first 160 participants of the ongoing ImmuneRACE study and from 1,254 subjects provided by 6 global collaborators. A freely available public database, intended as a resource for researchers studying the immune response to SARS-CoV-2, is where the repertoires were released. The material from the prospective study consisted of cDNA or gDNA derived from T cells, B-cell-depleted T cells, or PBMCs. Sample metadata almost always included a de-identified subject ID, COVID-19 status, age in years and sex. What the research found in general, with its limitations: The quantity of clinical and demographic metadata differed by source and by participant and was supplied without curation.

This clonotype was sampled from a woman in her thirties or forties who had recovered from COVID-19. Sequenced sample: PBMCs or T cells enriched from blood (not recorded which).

The CDR3 is CASSLVEAGDEQFF. In nucleotides, the sequence is TGTGCCAGCAGCTTGGTTGAGGCGGGCGATGAGCAGTTCTTC. This receptor chain uses TRBV5-4 and TRBJ2-1; TRBD2 is a weak D gene call, 5 bases matching. V is shortened by 0 bases, J by 8 bases, and the region joining them spans 12 bases. The germline V gene (reference sequence) specifies SGHNT as CDR1 and YYREEE as CDR2. Including cysteine and phenylalanine, the CDR3 has 14 amino acids. The entry retains the CDR3 DNA only, 42 bases that are in frame from base 1. With the portions outside the CDR3 filled from the reference TRBV5-4 and TRBJ2-1 genes, the complete variable region becomes ETGVTQSPTHLIKTRGQQVTLRCSSQSGHNTVSWYQQALGQGPQFIFQYYREEENGRGNFPPRFSGLQFPNYSSELNVNALELDDSALYLCASSLVEAGDEQFFGPGTRLTVL.